These T cell receptor beta chains were read from a single sample in a study of control samples from healthy donors and cancer patients. Sequencing was performed with immunoSEQ multiplex PCR; in TCRdb, only in-frame clones are kept and a portion is missing. The table has some 87,000 clones, roughly 91% seen once. Sequencing input: blood. These receptors were taken from a man younger than 45 in good health. Each CDR3 is given with its conserved first and last residue. Fields, in order: D gene, J gene, V gene, clone size, CDR3 DNA, CDR3 protein. The D gene is left open where the match is weak. The size of a clone is reported for some rows only, either as once, few or many, or as a class for expanded clones.

>.|TRBJ1-2|TRBV9|.
TGTGCCAGCAGCGGCCCCGAAACAGGATATGGCTACACCTTC
CASSGPETGYGYTF
>.|TRBJ2-2|TRBV15|.
TGTGCCACCAGCAGGGTGGTGGACACCGGGGAGCTGTTTTTT
CATSRVVDTGELFF
>.|TRBJ1-3|TRBV19|.
TGTGCCAGTGCGATCTCCTCTGGAAACACCATATATTTT
CASAISSGNTIYF
>.|TRBJ2-1|TRBV4-2|.
TGTGCCAGCAGCCCACAGTTAGGTAATGAGCAGTTCTTC
CASSPQLGNEQFF
>TRBD2|TRBJ2-7|TRBV6-2/TRBV6-3|.
TGTGCCAGCAGCTCCCCGGGGCGGGGGAGTACCTACGAGCAGTACTTC
CASSSPGRGSTYEQYF
>.|TRBJ2-6|TRBV14|.
TGTGCCAGCAGCCAACCGGGACCGCTTTACTCTGGGGCCAACGTCCTGACTTTC
CASSQPGPLYSGANVLTF
>.|TRBJ1-5|TRBV5-8|.
TGTGCCAGCAGCCCAGGACAGAGCAATCAGCCCCAGCATTTT
CASSPGQSNQPQHF
>TRBD1|TRBJ2-1|TRBV4-1|.
TGCGCCAGCAGCCAAGGACAGGGGGGTGGCGAGCAGTTCTTC
CASSQGQGGGEQFF
>.|TRBJ2-4|TRBV6-2/TRBV6-3|.
TGTGCCAGCAGTACCCCAGACAGGTCGAACATTCAGTACTTC
CASSTPDRSNIQYF
>TRBD2|TRBJ2-2|TRBV6-2/TRBV6-3|.
TGTGCCAGCAGTTCCGGGAGGGGGGGCTACGGGGAGCTGTTTTTT
CASSSGRGGYGELFF
>TRBD2|TRBJ2-7|TRBV5-6|.
TGTGCCAGCAGCTTTGATCCGACTAGCGGGAATCCCTACGAGCAGTACTTC
CASSFDPTSGNPYEQYF
>TRBD2|TRBJ2-5|TRBV3-1/TRBV3-2|.
TGTGCCAGCAGCCAATCTAGCGGGGGGCAAGAGACCCAGTACTTC
CASSQSSGGQETQYF
>TRBD1|TRBJ2-7|TRBV30|.
TGTGCCTGGAGTGTTTGGCAGGGGGCCTACGAGCAGTACTTC
CAWSVWQGAYEQYF
>.|TRBJ2-3|TRBV27|.
TGTGCCAGCAGTTTAATCCTAAGCACAGATACGCAGTATTTT
CASSLILSTDTQYF
>TRBD1|TRBJ1-6|TRBV7-9|.
TGTGCCAGCAGCTTACGGACAGGGGATTCACCCCTCCACTTT
CASSLRTGDSPLHF
>.|TRBJ1-1|TRBV7-9|once
TGTGCCAGCAGCTTCGACTGGAACACTGAAGCTTTCTTT
CASSFDWNTEAFF
>.|TRBJ1-1|TRBV2|.
TGTGCCAGCAGTGAAGTGCCAGGGTACGCTGAAGCTTTCTTT
CASSEVPGYAEAFF
>.|TRBJ2-7|TRBV28|.
TGTGCCAGCAGTATAGACGGGTCCTCCTACGAGCAGTACTTC
CASSIDGSSYEQYF
>.|TRBJ2-7|TRBV3-1/TRBV3-2|.
TGTGCCAGCAGCCAATCAGGGGGGTACGAGCAGTACTTC
CASSQSGGYEQYF
>.|TRBJ2-7|TRBV7-2|.
TGTGCCAGCAGCTTAGGGCCCGGTCTCTCCTACGAGCAGTACTTC
CASSLGPGLSYEQYF
>TRBD1|TRBJ1-2|TRBV19|once
TGTGCCAGTAGTACCGCAGGGGGCGGCCCATATGGCTACACCTTC
CASSTAGGGPYGYTF